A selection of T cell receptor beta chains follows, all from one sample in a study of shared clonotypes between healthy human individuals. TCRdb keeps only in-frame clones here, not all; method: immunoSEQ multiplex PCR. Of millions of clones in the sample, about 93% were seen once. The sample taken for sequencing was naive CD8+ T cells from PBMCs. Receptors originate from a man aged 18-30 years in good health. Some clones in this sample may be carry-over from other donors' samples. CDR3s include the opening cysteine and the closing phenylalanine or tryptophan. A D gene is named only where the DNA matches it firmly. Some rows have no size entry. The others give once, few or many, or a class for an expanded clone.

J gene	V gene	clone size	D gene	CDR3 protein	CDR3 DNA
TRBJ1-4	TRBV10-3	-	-	CAISESGGLQEKLFF	TGTGCCATCAGTGAGTCCGGGGGGTTACAGGAAAAACTGTTTTTT
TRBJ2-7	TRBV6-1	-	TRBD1	CASSGGRDSSYEQYF	TGTGCCAGCAGTGGCGGCCGGGACAGCTCCTACGAGCAGTACTTC
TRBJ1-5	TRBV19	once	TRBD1	CASSMRQGGQPQHF	TGTGCCAGTAGTATGCGGCAGGGGGGTCAGCCCCAGCATTTT
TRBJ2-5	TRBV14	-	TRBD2	CASSQERELQETQYF	TGTGCCAGCAGCCAAGAGCGGGAGCTCCAAGAGACCCAGTACTTC
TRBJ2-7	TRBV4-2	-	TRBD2	CASSQGSSGRAFPYEQYF	TGTGCCAGCAGCCAAGGTAGCAGCGGGAGGGCCTTCCCCTACGAGCAGTACTTC
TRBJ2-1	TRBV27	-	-	CASRDLGVLSSYNEQFF	TGTGCCAGCAGGGACTTAGGGGTACTAAGCTCCTACAATGAGCAGTTCTTC
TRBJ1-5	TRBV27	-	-	CASSLTASNQPQHF	TGTGCCAGCAGTCTGACAGCTAGCAATCAGCCCCAGCATTTT
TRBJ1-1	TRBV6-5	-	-	CASSYRQVSSTEAFF	TGTGCCAGCAGTTACAGACAGGTCTCCTCCACTGAAGCTTTCTTT
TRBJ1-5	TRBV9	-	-	CASSLWAGQPQHF	TGTGCCAGCAGCCTGTGGGCTGGACAGCCCCAGCATTTT
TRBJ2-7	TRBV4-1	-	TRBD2	CASSQGTSGTYEQYF	TGCGCCAGCAGCCAGGGGACTAGCGGGACCTACGAGCAGTACTTC
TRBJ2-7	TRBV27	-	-	CASKIGTSPTYEQYF	TGTGCCAGCAAGATAGGGACATCCCCCACCTACGAGCAGTACTTC
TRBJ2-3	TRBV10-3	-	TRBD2	CAISAQLAGVDGADTQYF	TGTGCCATCAGTGCGCAACTAGCGGGAGTGGATGGGGCAGATACGCAGTATTTT
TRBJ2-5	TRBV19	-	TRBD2	CASSSRLAGEEETQYF	TGTGCCAGTAGTTCAAGACTAGCGGGAGAGGAAGAGACCCAGTACTTC
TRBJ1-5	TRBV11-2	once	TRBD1	CASSPSGGSNQPQHF	TGTGCCAGCAGCCCATCAGGGGGAAGCAATCAGCCCCAGCATTTT
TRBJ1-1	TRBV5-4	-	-	CASSLAEGSSTEAFF	TGTGCCAGCAGCTTGGCCGAGGGTTCTAGCACTGAAGCTTTCTTT
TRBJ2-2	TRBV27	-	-	CASSLLNTGELFF	TGTGCCAGCAGTTTGTTGAACACCGGGGAGCTGTTTTTT
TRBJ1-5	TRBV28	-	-	CASSLTWEGQPQHF	TGTGCCAGCAGTTTAACTTGGGAGGGTCAGCCCCAGCATTTT
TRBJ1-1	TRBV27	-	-	CASSLSPRNTEAFF	TGTGCCAGCAGTTTATCTCCCCGCAACACTGAAGCTTTCTTT
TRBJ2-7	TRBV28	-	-	CASSPDSAYEQYF	TGTGCCAGCAGTCCGGACAGCGCCTACGAGCAGTACTTC
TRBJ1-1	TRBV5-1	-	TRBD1	CASSFGDWTGGTEAFF	TGCGCCAGCAGCTTTGGGGACTGGACAGGGGGTACTGAAGCTTTCTTT
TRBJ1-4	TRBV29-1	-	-	CSVGLLEGPNEKLFF	TGCAGCGTTGGCCTCTTGGAAGGGCCTAATGAAAAACTGTTTTTT
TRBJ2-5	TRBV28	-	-	CASSLSSDPWWTQYF	TGTGCCAGCAGTTTGTCTAGTGACCCATGGTGGACCCAGTACTTC
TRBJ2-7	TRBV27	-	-	CASSLGPGGFGEQYF	TGTGCCAGCAGTTTAGGGCCCGGAGGTTTCGGCGAGCAGTACTTC
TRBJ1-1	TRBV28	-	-	CASTLMRATEAFF	TGTGCCAGCACCCTAATGCGGGCCACTGAAGCTTTCTTT
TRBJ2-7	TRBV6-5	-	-	CASSYEGPVGEQYF	TGTGCCAGCAGTTACGAAGGACCAGTGGGCGAGCAGTACTTC
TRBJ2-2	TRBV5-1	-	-	CASSLGLQGLTGELFF	TGCGCCAGCAGCTTGGGACTGCAGGGACTCACCGGGGAGCTGTTTTTT
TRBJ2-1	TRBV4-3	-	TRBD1	CASSPGTGTYNEQFF	TGCGCCAGCAGCCCCGGGACAGGGACCTACAATGAGCAGTTCTTC
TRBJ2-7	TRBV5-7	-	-	CASSLDRYEQYF	TGTGCCAGCAGCTTGGATCGCTACGAGCAGTACTTC
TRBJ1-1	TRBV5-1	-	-	CASSPDRVNTEAFF	TGCGCCAGCAGCCCTGACAGAGTGAACACTGAAGCTTTCTTT
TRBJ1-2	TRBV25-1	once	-	CASYGGIYGYTF	TGTGCCAGCTATGGGGGGATATATGGCTACACCTTC
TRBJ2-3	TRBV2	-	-	CASSIERLTDTQYF	TGTGCCAGCAGTATAGAGCGTCTCACAGATACGCAGTATTTT
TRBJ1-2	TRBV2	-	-	CASSEWGAANYGYTF	TGTGCCAGCAGTGAGTGGGGGGCGGCTAACTATGGCTACACCTTC
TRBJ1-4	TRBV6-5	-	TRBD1	CASRHRGTNEKLFF	TGTGCCAGCAGGCACAGGGGAACAAATGAAAAACTGTTTTTT
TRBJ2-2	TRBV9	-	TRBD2	CASSIRTSGSLGELFF	TGTGCCAGCAGCATTAGGACTAGCGGGAGCCTCGGGGAGCTGTTTTTT
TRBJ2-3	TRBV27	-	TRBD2	CASSFSPGAGGTDTQYF	TGTGCCAGCAGTTTCTCCCCCGGAGCGGGAGGAACAGATACGCAGTATTTT
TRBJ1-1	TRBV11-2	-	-	CASSTHRDMNTEAFF	TGTGCCAGCAGCACACACAGGGATATGAACACTGAAGCTTTCTTT
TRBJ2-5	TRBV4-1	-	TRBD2	CASSPSSGTWETQYF	TGCGCCAGCAGCCCCTCTAGCGGGACCTGGGAGACCCAGTACTTC
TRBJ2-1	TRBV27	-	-	CASSPTGGPSYNEQFF	TGTGCCAGCAGTCCGACTGGGGGGCCCTCCTACAATGAGCAGTTCTTC
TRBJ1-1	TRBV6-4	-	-	CASSDSKRRATEAFF	TGTGCCAGCAGTGACTCGAAGAGGAGGGCCACTGAAGCTTTCTTT
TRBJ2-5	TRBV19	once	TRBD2	CASTSGSSSGETQYF	TGTGCCAGTACTAGCGGGAGTAGTTCGGGAGAGACCCAGTACTTC
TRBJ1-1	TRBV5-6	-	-	CASSAGETEAFF	TGTGCCAGCAGCGCTGGGGAGACTGAAGCTTTCTTT
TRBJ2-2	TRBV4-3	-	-	CASSRGQKNTGELFF	TGCGCCAGCAGCCGAGGACAGAAGAACACCGGGGAGCTGTTTTTT
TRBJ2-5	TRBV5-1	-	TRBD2	CASSLSRLAGVVGETQYF	TGCGCCAGCAGCTTGAGTAGACTAGCGGGAGTCGTAGGAGAGACCCAGTACTTC
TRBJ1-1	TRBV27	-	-	CASSLGGGTEAFF	TGTGCCAGCAGTTTAGGGGGGGGCACTGAAGCTTTCTTT
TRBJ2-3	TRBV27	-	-	CASSLVGSTDTQYF	TGTGCCAGCAGTTTAGTGGGAAGCACAGATACGCAGTATTTT
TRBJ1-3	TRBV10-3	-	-	CASRGGGGGNTIYF	TGTGCCTCAAGAGGGGGGGGAGGTGGAAACACCATATATTTT
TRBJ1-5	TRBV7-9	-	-	CASSSGNQPQHF	TGTGCCAGCAGCTCAGGGAACCAGCCCCAGCATTTT
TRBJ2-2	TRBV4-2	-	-	CASSQVRGYRIGNTGELFF	TGTGCCAGCAGCCAAGTTCGAGGCTACAGGATAGGGAACACCGGGGAGCTGTTTTTT
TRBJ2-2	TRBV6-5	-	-	CASSYFPENTGELFF	TGTGCCAGCAGTTACTTTCCAGAAAACACCGGGGAGCTGTTTTTT
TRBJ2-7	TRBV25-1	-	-	CASSEIRGALSEQYF	TGTGCCAGCAGTGAAATAAGGGGCGCTTTATCCGAGCAGTACTTC
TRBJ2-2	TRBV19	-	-	CASSIEGMRADTGELFF	TGTGCCAGTAGTATAGAGGGAATGAGGGCCGACACCGGGGAGCTGTTTTTT
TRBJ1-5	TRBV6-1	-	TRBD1	CASSEAEGAGNQPQHF	TGTGCCAGCAGTGAAGCTGAGGGGGCCGGCAATCAGCCCCAGCATTTT